This passage covers 32 T cell receptor beta chains from one sample sequenced in a study of shared clonotypes between healthy human individuals. Profiling relied on immunoSEQ multiplex PCR, and the TCRdb table lists in-frame clones only, not all of them. The sample records about 1.1 million clones, about 84% being singletons. Sequencing was done on a sample of memory CD4+ T cells from PBMCs. Subset in this sample: CD45RA-negative fraction. These receptors were collected from a young man in good health. Some clones in this sample may be carry-over from other donors' samples.

This clone was detected only once. The chain is built from TRBV5-1 and TRBJ2-7; unclear D gene. Germline loops: CDR1 SGHRS, CDR2 YFSETQ. Trimming cost V 0 bases and J 0 bases, with 13 bases left between them. The CDR3 totals 16 residues. This CDR3 is CASSLARAGRSYEQYF. The DNA of the CDR3 is TGCGCCAGCAGCTTGGCTCGGGCAGGCCGCTCCTACGAGCAGTACTTC.

The chain uses TRBV25-1 and TRBJ2-3; 12 bases align to TRBD2. Trimming took 3 bases from V and 5 from J; bases not matched to a gene: 6. Germline values: CDR1 MGHDK, CDR2 SYGVNS. The CDR3 is 16 amino acids. The CDR3 reads CASSDRLAGARDTQYF. CDR3 DNA sequence: TGTGCCAGCAGTGACCGACTAGCGGGAGCCAGAGATACGCAGTATTTT.

The chain links TRBV10-2 to TRBJ1-1, with 8 positions matching TRBD1. Trimming at V came to 7 bases and at J to 3 bases, leaving 7 bases not matched to a gene. The germline CDR1 and CDR2 sequences are WSHSY and SAAADI. This CDR3 has 14 amino acids. The CDR3 here is CASILGQGYTEAFF. The CDR3 coding sequence is TGCGCCAGCATCCTCGGACAGGGATACACTGAAGCTTTCTTT.

The chain carries TRBV19 and TRBJ2-5, with 8 bases fitting TRBD1. This CDR3 comprises 14 residues. Germline CDR1 LNHDA, CDR2 SQIVND (reference sequence). V trimming: 5 bases; J trimming: 5 bases; junction bases outside the gene matches: 7. The CDR3: CASSWTGLRETQYF. CDR3 DNA: TGTGCCAGTAGTTGGACAGGGTTAAGGGAGACCCAGTACTTC.

This sequence joins TRBV28 and TRBJ2-5; the match to TRBD1 covers 12 bases. The V segment lost 7 bases and the J segment 11 bases; nucleotides outside the gene matches: 11. Per the germline V gene, CDR1 is MDHEN and CDR2 is SYDVKM. The CDR3 runs 14 residues. The CDR3 DNA reads as TGTGCCAGCACACCGGGACAGGGGGCTGGGGGGCAGTACTTC. Amino acid sequence: CASTPGQGAGGQYF.

Only a few counts were recorded for this clone. J is TRBJ2-5 and V is TRBV10-1; the match to TRBD1 covers 11 bases. From germline, CDR1 is WNHNN and CDR2 SYGVQD (reference sequence). This CDR3 contains 15 residues. After removal of 1 base from V and 5 bases from J, the junction contained 3 bases not matched to a gene. The CDR3 DNA reads as TGCGCCAGCAGTGAGTGGACAGGGGGCAGGGAGACCCAGTACTTC. Encoded protein: CASSEWTGGRETQYF.

Concerning this clone: At one end, the junction sequence differs from germline, possibly due to a read error. The chain is built from TRBV28 and TRBJ2-7; D is possibly TRBD2 (5 bases). The germline V gene encodes CDR1 MDHEN and CDR2 SYDVKM. The CDR3 runs 13 residues. In DNA form, the CDR3 reads TGTGCCAGCAGTCCCTATTACCCCGGACTTACGCAATTC. This gives the protein CASSPYYPGLTQF.

The V call is TRBV7-2, the J call TRBJ1-2, with D tentatively TRBD1 (6 bases). Trimming removed 5 bases from V and 4 bases from J, with 17 bases in between. Germline V gene sequence: CDR1 SGHTA, CDR2 FQGNSA. This CDR3 is built from 15 residues. This CDR3 is CASSPAGDRAYGYTF. The CDR3 nucleotides are TGTGCCAGCAGCCCTGCAGGGGATCGGGCCTATGGCTACACCTTC.

This clone was seen a single time. The chain couples TRBV25-1 to TRBJ2-1; the match to TRBD1 covers 11 bases. The CDR3 covers 17 residues. J lost 6 bases, V lost 1 base, and 8 bases had no gene match. Germline CDR1 is MGHDK and CDR2 is SYGVNS. CDR3 sequence (DNA): TGTGCCAGCAGTGAATCTCCCGGGACAGGGGGTAGCAATGAGCAGTTCTTC. This codes for CASSESPGTGGSNEQFF.

The chain employs TRBV7-2 and TRBJ2-6; 11 bases align to TRBD1. V was clipped by 4 bases and J by 3 bases; unmatched bases: 8. The CDR3 runs to 18 residues. Germline V gene data show CDR1 as SGHTA and CDR2 as FQGNSA. The CDR3 DNA reads as TGTGCCAGCAGCTCCGCCGGGACAGGGGGAAGTGGGGCCAACGTCCTGACTTTC. This gives the protein CASSSAGTGGSGANVLTF.

A few counts support this clone. This sequence joins TRBV10-3 and TRBJ2-3; D gene unclear. This CDR3 is built from 14 residues. Germline CDR1 is ENHRY and CDR2 is SYGVKD. V was shortened by 0 bases and J by 1 base, with 5 bases between the two germline ends. CDR3 nucleotide sequence: TGTGCCATCAGTGAGTCGATTGGCACAGATACGCAGTATTTT. It codes for CAISESIGTDTQYF.

This clone has ten or more counts. The chain employs TRBV6-1 and TRBJ2-5, with D maybe TRBD1 (5 bases). The CDR3 sequence is 14 residues long. CDR1 and CDR2 from the germline V gene are MNHNS and SASEGT. V dropped 4 bases and J dropped 5 bases, with 14 bases sitting between them. The CDR3 nucleotides read TGTGCCAGCAGTGTAACAGGACCGGAGGAGACCCAGTACTTC. Protein sequence: CASSVTGPEETQYF.

The rearrangement uses TRBV18 and TRBJ2-1; D is ambiguous. CDR3 size: 15 residues. V gave up 2 bases and J gave up 1 base, with 9 bases separating them. Per the germline V gene, CDR1 is KGHSH and CDR2 is LQKENI. The CDR3 is CASSPNSVSYNEQFF. CDR3 DNA sequence: TGTGCCAGCTCACCAAACAGTGTTTCCTACAATGAGCAGTTCTTC.

A remark on this clone: Relative to the germline gene, one junction end is altered; a read error may explain this. V is TRBV4-3 and J is TRBJ2-7; 7 nucleotides agree with TRBD1. Germline V lookup: CDR1 LGHNA, CDR2 YSLEER. This CDR3 spans 13 amino acids. For the CDR3, the DNA is TGCGCCAGCAGCCAAGCCCGCGACAGGGAATTGTCCTTC. Its protein product is CASSQARDRELSF.

The chain carries TRBV28 and TRBJ2-1, with TRBD1 identical over 9 bases. Germline CDR1 reads MDHEN; CDR2 reads SYDVKM. The V gene end was trimmed by 8 bases and the J gene end by 7 bases; junction bases not matched to a gene: 9. The CDR3 spans 14 residues. The CDR3: CASQHRTGENEQFF. The CDR3 DNA is TGTGCCAGCCAGCATAGGACAGGGGAAAATGAGCAGTTCTTC. Full variable domain (rest looked up from reference TRBV28 and TRBJ2-1): DVKVTQSSRYLVKRTGEKVFLECVQDMDHENMFWYRQDPGLGLRLIYFSYDVKMKEKGDIPEGYSVSREKKERFSLILESASTNQTSMYLCASQHRTGENEQFFGPGTRLTVL.

The rearrangement uses TRBV19 and TRBJ1-5; no firm D call. Germline lookup yields CDR1 LNHDA and CDR2 SQIVND (reference sequence). The CDR3 consists of 15 residues. With 3 bases removed from V and 4 bases from J, the gap between germline ends came to 13 bases. The CDR3 nucleotides are TGTGCCAGTAGTATTATTCTTGCCCTAAATCAGCCCCAGCATTTT. This encodes CASSIILALNQPQHF.

The chain carries TRBV7-2 and TRBJ2-1, with 8 bases identical to TRBD2. The CDR3 totals 14 residues. Trimming at V came to 5 bases and at J to 7 bases, leaving 7 bases not matched to a gene. CDR1 is SGHTA, CDR2 FQGNSA, per germline. The CDR3 DNA is TGTGCCAGCAGCCTCCGGGAGGGCAGGAATGAGCAGTTCTTC. This translates into CASSLREGRNEQFF.

The J gene is TRBJ2-5, the V gene TRBV10-3, with 12 bases aligning to TRBD2. This CDR3 region has 17 residues. CDR1 is ENHRY and CDR2 is SYGVKD in the germline V gene. The V and J ends lost 0 bases and 5 bases, in that order; junction bases with no gene match: 7. CDR3 loop: CAISESWLAGGGETQYF. CDR3 sequence (DNA): TGTGCCATCAGTGAGTCGTGGCTAGCGGGAGGGGGCGAGACCCAGTACTTC.

This clone was counted only a few times. The chain uses TRBV9 and TRBJ1-1; D is unresolved. Germline V gene sequence: CDR1 SGDLS, CDR2 YYNGEE. The germline V and J ends were trimmed by 4 bases and 3 bases, with 13 bases remaining between them. The CDR3 totals 14 residues. The CDR3 DNA sequence: TGTGCCAGCAGCAAAAGGAATTTCGACACTGAAGCTTTCTTT. Amino acid sequence: CASSKRNFDTEAFF.

The chain couples TRBV29-1 to TRBJ2-2, with 9 bases lining up with TRBD1. Germline V gives CDR1 SQVTM, CDR2 ANQGSEA. The CDR3 spans 14 residues. The CDR3 loop is CNNPNRGHTGELFF. In DNA form, the CDR3 reads TGCAACAACCCAAACAGGGGGCACACCGGGGAGCTGTTTTTT.

This chain joins TRBV7-2 and TRBJ2-3; D possibly corresponds to TRBD2 (5 bases). Germline-derived CDR1 and CDR2 are SGHTA and FQGNSA. The CDR3 spans 14 residues. Trimming shortened V by 2 bases and J by 0 bases, and 6 bases separated the two germline ends. The CDR3 region is CASSLQRSTDTQYF. The CDR3 region has the DNA TGTGCCAGCAGCTTACAGCGGAGCACAGATACGCAGTATTTT. The variable domain in full, with the rest retrieved from reference TRBV7-2 and TRBJ2-3, is GAGVSQSPSNKVTEKGKDVELRCDPISGHTALYWYRQSLGQGLEFLIYFQGNSAPDKSGLPSDRFSAERTGGSVSTLTIQRTQQEDSAVYLCASSLQRSTDTQYFGPGTRLTVL.

The rearrangement uses TRBV30 and TRBJ2-7, with 12 bases fitting TRBD2. CDR1 is GTSNPN, CDR2 SVGIG, per germline (reference sequence). The length of the CDR3 is 14 residues. V dropped 4 bases and J dropped 4; count of bases not matched to a gene: 5. CDR3 residues: CAWTSGRAAYEQYF. For the CDR3, the DNA is TGTGCCTGGACTAGCGGGAGGGCCGCGTACGAGCAGTACTTC.

Concerning this clone: Other DNA sequences in the same sample also yield this CDR3. The chain combines TRBV2 with TRBJ1-5, with D possibly TRBD1 on 5 matching bases. The CDR3 runs to 15 residues. Trimming shortened V by 5 bases and J by 2 bases, and 13 bases separated the two germline ends. From germline, CDR1 is SNHLY and CDR2 FYNNEI. CDR3 DNA: TGTGCCAGCAGTCCTGGGGGTTTGGGCAATCAGCCCCAGCATTTT. Residues: CASSPGGLGNQPQHF.

This clone was detected only a few times. The chain combines TRBV10-3 with TRBJ1-2; maybe TRBD1 (6 bases). CDR1 is ENHRY and CDR2 is SYGVKD in the germline V gene. Trimming pared 5 bases from V and 3 bases from J, leaving 13 bases between. The length of the CDR3 is 14 residues. The DNA of the CDR3 is TGTGCCATCAGTTCAAACAGGGAGTACTATGGCTACACCTTC. Translated, it gives CAISSNREYYGYTF.

The gene calls are TRBV29-1 and TRBJ2-5; no reliable D call. Germline CDR1 reads SQVTM; CDR2 reads ANQGSEA. The CDR3 runs to 14 residues. The CDR3 nucleotides read TGCAGTGCCTTAGATCCCTCCGGGTCTGAGACCCAGTACTTC. Translation: CSALDPSGSETQYF. Drawing the rest from reference TRBV29-1 and TRBJ2-5, the complete variable domain is SAVISQKPSRDICQRGTSLTIQCQVDSQVTMMFWYRQQPGQSLTLIATANQGSEATYESGFVIDKFPISRPNLTFSTLTVSNMSPEDSSIYLCSALDPSGSETQYFGPGTRLLVL.

V is TRBV7-3 and J is TRBJ2-1; TRBD2 might be the D (5 bases). With 5 bases removed from V and 5 bases from J, the gap between germline ends came to 13 bases. Germline V gene data show CDR1 as SGHTA and CDR2 as FQGTGA. This CDR3 spans 14 amino acids. The CDR3 DNA sequence: TGTGCCAGCAGCGCGATGGGGAGCCACAATGAGCAGTTCTTC. It codes for CASSAMGSHNEQFF.

This clone was counted many times. Other DNA sequences in the same sample also yield this CDR3. This chain connects TRBV5-1 to TRBJ2-7; 13 bases fit TRBD2. This CDR3 spans 16 amino acids. Trimming removed 0 bases from V and 3 bases from J; junction bases left unmatched: 3. Germline lookup yields CDR1 SGHRS and CDR2 YFSETQ. This CDR3 is CASSLEGTSGIYEQYF. The CDR3, as DNA: TGCGCCAGCAGCTTGGAAGGGACTAGCGGGATCTACGAGCAGTACTTC.

The chain links TRBV5-1 to TRBJ2-7; maybe TRBD2 (5 bases). Trimming left V 2 bases short and J 2 bases short, with 11 bases between. The CDR3 loop spans 14 amino acids. The germline V gene encodes CDR1 SGHRS and CDR2 YFSETQ. CDR3 nucleotides: TGCGCCAGCAGCTTTTCGAGGGAGCCCTACGAGCAGTACTTC. It is translated as CASSFSREPYEQYF.

The chain's CDR3 is CASSLLRGSDGYTF. The CDR3 nucleotides read TGTGCCAGCAGCCTCCTGCGCGGAAGCGATGGCTACACCTTC. The rearrangement joins TRBV7-2 to TRBJ1-2; D is ambiguous. V lost 5 bases and J 6 bases, leaving 16 bases between the germline ends. This CDR3 contains 14 residues. CDR1 is SGHTA, CDR2 FQGNSA, per germline.

V and J are TRBV29-1 and TRBJ1-1, with D perhaps matching TRBD1 (5 bases). Deletions cut 8 bases from V and 3 bases from J, with 16 bases between. Germline V gene data show CDR1 as SQVTM and CDR2 as ANQGSEA. The CDR3 spans 13 residues. DNA for the CDR3: TGCAGCATTCTACAGGCCACGCACACTGAAGCTTTCTTT. The encoded protein is CSILQATHTEAFF.

J is TRBJ1-1 and V is TRBV5-1; no clear D. Germline CDR1 reads SGHRS; CDR2 reads YFSETQ. V lost 4 bases to trimming and J lost 4 bases, with 14 bases between them. CDR3 length: 14 amino acids. The CDR3 loop is CASSALEGTTEAFF. Written as DNA, the CDR3 is TGCGCCAGCAGCGCGTTGGAGGGTACCACTGAAGCTTTCTTT.

This clone has just a few counts. Other DNA sequences in the same sample also yield this CDR3. V is TRBV6-1 and J is TRBJ1-5, with TRBD1 matching 9 bases. The V segment lost 4 bases and the J segment 2 bases; nucleotides outside the gene matches: 0. Germline CDR1 MNHNS, CDR2 SASEGT. The CDR3 is 14 amino acids. DNA of the CDR3: TGTGCCAGCAGTGGACAGGGGGGCAATCAGCCCCAGCATTTT. This gives the protein CASSGQGGNQPQHF.